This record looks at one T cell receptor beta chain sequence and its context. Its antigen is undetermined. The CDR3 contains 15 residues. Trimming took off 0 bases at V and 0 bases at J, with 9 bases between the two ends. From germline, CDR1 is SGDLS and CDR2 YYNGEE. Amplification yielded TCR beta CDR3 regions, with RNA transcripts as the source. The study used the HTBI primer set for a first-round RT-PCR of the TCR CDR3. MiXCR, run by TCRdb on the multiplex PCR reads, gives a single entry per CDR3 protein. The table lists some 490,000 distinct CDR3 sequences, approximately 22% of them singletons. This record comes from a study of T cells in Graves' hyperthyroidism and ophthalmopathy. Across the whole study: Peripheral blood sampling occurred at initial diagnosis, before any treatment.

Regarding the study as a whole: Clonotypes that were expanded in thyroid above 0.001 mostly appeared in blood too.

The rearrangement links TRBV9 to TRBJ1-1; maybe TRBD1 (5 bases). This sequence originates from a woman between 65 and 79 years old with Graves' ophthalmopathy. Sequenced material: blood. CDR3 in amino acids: CASSVGGGLNTEAFF. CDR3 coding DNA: TGTGCCAGCAGCGTAGGGGGGGGTTTGAACACTGAAGCTTTCTTT.